The 17 T cell receptor beta chains below were found in one sample sequenced in a study of T cells expressing NK-cell markers. Reanalyzing the 5' RACE reads, TCRdb keeps one entry per CDR3 protein, without DNA. The table for this sample gives roughly 110,000 distinct CDR3 sequences. The specimen was blood T cells: a sorted CD56 or NKG2C T cell subset, CD4+ or CD8+ T cells, or bulk PBMC T cells (not recorded which). Every receptor here comes from a woman aged 18 to 75 in good health.

The chain has TRBV7-8 and TRBJ2-5; TCRdb designates TRBD1, a call that cannot be tested without DNA. The CDR3 totals 17 residues. Germline assignment: CDR1 SGHVS and CDR2 FQNEAQ. The CDR3 region is CASSLTMSRGSGETQYF. The complete variable domain, with remaining parts taken from reference TRBV7-8 and TRBJ2-5, reads GAGVSQSPRYKVAKRGQDVALRCDPISGHVSLFWYQQALGQGPEFLTYFQNEAQLDKSGLPSDRFFAERPEGSVSTLKIQRTQQEDSAVYLCASSLTMSRGSGETQYFGPGTRLLVL.

The rearrangement links TRBV5-1 to TRBJ2-1; TCRdb's D gene call, TRBD2, goes unchecked for lack of DNA. There are 16 residues in the CDR3. Germline CDR1 and CDR2: SGHRS and YFSETQ. The CDR3 loop is CASSFTSGGIYNEQFF. The entire variable domain, with the rest obtained from reference TRBV5-1 and TRBJ2-1, is as follows: KAGVTQTPRYLIKTRGQQVTLSCSPISGHRSVSWYQQTPGQGLQFLFEYFSETQRNKGNFPGRFSGRQFSNSRSEMNVSTLELGDSALYLCASSFTSGGIYNEQFFGPGTRLTVL.

The chain couples TRBV29-1 to TRBJ2-7; lacking DNA, the TRBD1 call made by TCRdb goes unchecked. The CDR3 covers 13 residues. Looked up from germline, CDR1 is SQVTM and CDR2 is ANQGSEA. The CDR3 region is CSVRTGDSYEQYF.

This chain joins TRBV15 and TRBJ1-5; TCRdb's assignment of TRBD1 cannot be checked, as there is no DNA. The CDR3 consists of 15 residues. The germline V gene encodes CDR1 LNHNV and CDR2 YYDKDF (reference sequence). The CDR3 sequence is CATSRDRGLGQPQHF.

The rearrangement links TRBV4-3 to TRBJ2-2; TCRdb's D gene call, TRBD1, goes unchecked for lack of DNA. The CDR3 runs to 17 residues. Germline CDR1 reads LGHNA; CDR2 reads YSLEER. The CDR3 here is CASNWDVGGAETGELFF.

The V gene is TRBV11-1, the J gene TRBJ2-1; TCRdb's D call of TRBD2 is untestable without DNA. In germline, CDR1 is SGHAT, CDR2 FQDESV (reference sequence). This CDR3 is built from 16 residues. Here the CDR3 reads CASSLVTGGDYNEQFF.

The chain recombines TRBV10-2 with TRBJ2-7. The length of the CDR3 is 14 residues. From germline, CDR1 is WSHSY and CDR2 SAAADI. CDR3: CASSELGNNYEQYF.

The CDR3 here is CASSYPSGSGANVLTF. The chain links TRBV6-2 or TRBV6-3 to TRBJ2-6. Germline V gives CDR1 MNHEY, CDR2 SVGEGT. The CDR3 runs 16 residues.

The rearrangement links TRBV4-2 to TRBJ2-2; checking the TCRdb D call of TRBD1 is not possible without DNA. This CDR3 contains 14 residues. CDR1 is LGHNA and CDR2 is YNFKEQ in the germline V gene. The CDR3 sequence is CASNLNRATGELFF.

This chain links TRBV29-1 with TRBJ2-3; TCRdb lists TRBD2, though no DNA is available to test this call. This CDR3 has 14 residues. The germline gives CDR1 SQVTM, CDR2 ANQGSEA. This chain's CDR3 is CSVTRISSTDTQYF.

J is TRBJ2-1 and V is TRBV10-3. In germline, CDR1 is ENHRY, CDR2 SYGVKD. This CDR3 comprises 14 residues. CDR3: CAISVKRSYNEQFF.

The V call is TRBV6-5, the J call TRBJ2-1; TCRdb's assignment of TRBD2 cannot be checked, as there is no DNA. Germline CDR1 and CDR2: MNHEY and SVGAGI. This CDR3 has 12 amino acids. CDR3 in amino acids: CASSPGTSGQFF.

V gene TRBV15 combines with J gene TRBJ2-4; there is no DNA to check the TCRdb D call of TRBD2. Looked up from germline, CDR1 is LNHNV and CDR2 is YYDKDF (reference sequence). This CDR3 spans 12 amino acids. CDR3: CATSRGGNIQYF. The entire variable domain, with the rest obtained from reference TRBV15 and TRBJ2-4, is as follows: DAMVIQNPRYQVTQFGKPVTLSCSQTLNHNVMYWYQQKSSQAPKLLFHYYDKDFNNEADTPDNFQSRRPNTSFCFLDIRSPGLGDTAMYLCATSRGGNIQYFGAGTRLSVL.

The V and J genes are TRBV12-3 or TRBV12-4 and TRBJ2-5. This CDR3 has 14 residues. The CDR3 is CASSPSGSIETQYF.

V usage is TRBV3-1 and J usage is TRBJ2-7. Germline V gives CDR1 LGHDT, CDR2 YNNKEL (reference sequence). The length of the CDR3 is 14 residues. CDR3 loop: CASSPEREFYEQYF.

The V and J genes are TRBV27 and TRBJ2-1; the D gene TCRdb calls, TRBD2, cannot be checked with no DNA. There are 17 residues in the CDR3. The germline CDR1 and CDR2 sequences are MNHEY and SMNVEV (reference sequence). The CDR3 spells CASSSLDSGYSYNEQFF.

The gene calls are TRBV7-6 and TRBJ2-1; TCRdb outputs TRBD2, but without DNA this stays unchecked. This CDR3 has 17 amino acids. Germline assignment: CDR1 SGHVS and CDR2 FNYEAQ. CDR3 sequence: CASSLVELSGTYNEQFF.